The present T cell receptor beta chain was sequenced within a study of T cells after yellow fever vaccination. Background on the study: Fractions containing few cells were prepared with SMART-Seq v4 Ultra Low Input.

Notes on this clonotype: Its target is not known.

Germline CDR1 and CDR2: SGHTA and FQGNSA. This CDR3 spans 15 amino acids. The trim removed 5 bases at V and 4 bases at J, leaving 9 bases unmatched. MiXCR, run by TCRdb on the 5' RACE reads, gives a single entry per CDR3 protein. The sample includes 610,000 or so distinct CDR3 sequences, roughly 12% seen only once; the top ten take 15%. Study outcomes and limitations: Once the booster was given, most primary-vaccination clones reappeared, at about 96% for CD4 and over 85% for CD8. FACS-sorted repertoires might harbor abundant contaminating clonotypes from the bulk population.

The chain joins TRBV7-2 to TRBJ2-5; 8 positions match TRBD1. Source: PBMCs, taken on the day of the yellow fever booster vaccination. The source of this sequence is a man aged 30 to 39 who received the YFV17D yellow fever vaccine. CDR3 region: CASSETGVFGETQYF. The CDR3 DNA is TGTGCCAGCAGCGAGACAGGGGTTTTCGGAGAGACCCAGTACTTC.